This TCR beta chain was documented in a study of OX40 agonist ivuxolimab in advanced cancers. As for this clone: The target antigen is unknown.

The germline CDR1 and CDR2 sequences are SNHLY and FYNNEI. The V and J ends lost 5 bases and 4 bases respectively, with 8 bases between them. The CDR3 loop spans 13 amino acids. The protocol was immunoSEQ multiplex PCR, while the TCRdb copy is restricted to in-frame clones and leaves out a portion. The sample holds about 110,000 clones, around 90% seen once. General study results and limits: Expanded clones belonging to CD8+ T cells outnumbered, on average, those of CD4+. Blood T cells, both CD4+ and CD8+, expanded clonally by week 6 at 0.1 to 3.0 mg/kg.

V and J are TRBV2 and TRBJ2-2; D not certain. The specimen was CD4+ or CD8+ T cells sorted from blood, collected in a trial of the OX40 agonist ivuxolimab. This TCR was recovered from an adult with an advanced solid tumor such as melanoma, head and neck, liver or kidney cancer. CDR3 loop: CASSYSLTGELFF. The CDR3 DNA sequence: TGTGCCAGCAGTTATTCCCTCACCGGGGAGCTGTTTTTT. The variable domain in full, completed from reference TRBV2 and TRBJ2-2, reads EPEVTQTPSHQVTQMGQEVILRCVPISNHLYFYWYRQILGQKVEFLVSFYNNEISEKSEIFDDQFSVERPDGSNFTLKIRSTKLEDSAMYFCASSYSLTGELFFGEGSRLTVL.